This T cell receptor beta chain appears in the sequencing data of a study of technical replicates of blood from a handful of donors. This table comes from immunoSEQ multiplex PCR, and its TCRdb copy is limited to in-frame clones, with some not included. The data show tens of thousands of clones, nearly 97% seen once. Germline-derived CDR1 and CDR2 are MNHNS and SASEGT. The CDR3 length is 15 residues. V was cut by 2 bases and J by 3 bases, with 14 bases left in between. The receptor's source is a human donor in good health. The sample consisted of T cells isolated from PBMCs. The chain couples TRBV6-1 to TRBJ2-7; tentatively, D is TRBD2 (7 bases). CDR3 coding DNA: TGTGCCAGCAGTGAATTTGGGGGGGGGCGCTACGAGCAGTACTTC. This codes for CASSEFGGGRYEQYF.